A single sample gave rise to the 3 T cell receptor beta chains below, sequenced in a study of T-cell reconstitution after alpha-beta-depleted transplantation in children. Preparation of the TCRbeta library was carried out with unique molecular identifiers. TCRdb re-derived calls from the PCR reads in MiXCR, one entry per CDR3 protein. This sample yields under 850,000 distinct CDR3 sequences, of which roughly 13% are seen a single time; 0.79% belongs to the top ten. The sample here was PBMCs, taken before TCRalphabeta/CD19-depleted stem cell transplant. The receptors originated from a girl aged 2 to 10 with congenital amegakaryocytic thrombocytopenia, due to receive a stem cell transplant.

Concerning this clonotype: One junction end does not reproduce the germline sequence, and a read error may be involved. The V and J genes are TRBV20-1 and TRBJ2-7; the match to TRBD1 covers 12 bases. The CDR3 sequence is 13 residues long. In germline, CDR1 is DFQATT, CDR2 SNEGSKA (reference sequence). The CDR3 DNA follows: TGCAGCGGTAAGGGGACAGGGGGCTACGAGCAGTCCTTC. It codes for CSGKGTGGYEQSF.

This clonotype was seen at least ten times. The chain recombines TRBV5-1 with TRBJ1-1; TRBD1 is a possible D gene (5 bases). Germline CDR1 reads SGHRS; CDR2 reads YFSETQ. CDR3 length: 16 residues. V gave up 0 bases and J gave up 4 bases, with 16 bases separating them. The CDR3 DNA is TGCGCCAGCAGCTTGGAAGGACCCGGGGGTGGCACTGAAGCTTTCTTT. Amino acids: CASSLEGPGGGTEAFF.

This clonotype was recorded many times. The rearrangement joins TRBV5-6 to TRBJ2-7, with D hard to call. V gave up 4 bases and J gave up 6 bases, with 11 bases separating them. CDR3 length: 12 amino acids. The germline CDR1 and CDR2 sequences are SGHDT and YYEEEE. The CDR3 loop is CASSPGQSEQYF. The CDR3 DNA reads as TGTGCCAGCAGCCCTGGGCAATCCGAGCAGTACTTC.